This T cell receptor (beta chain) was obtained from a study of shared clonotypes between healthy human individuals. The split of CD4+ cells yielded CD45RA+ naive and CD45RA-negative memory subsets. Concerning this clone: Its antigen remains unidentified.

Study observations and caveats: The study generally estimated greater richness for naive than memory subsets. The sharing of about 5% of naive CD4 clonotypes was seen across a handful of donors.

The assay ran at deep level. TCRdb keeps only in-frame clones here, not all; method: immunoSEQ multiplex PCR. The sample has about 2.5 million clones, just under 95% seen once. Per the germline V gene, CDR1 is MDHEN and CDR2 is SYDVKM. V was pared by 6 bases and J by 5 bases, with 14 bases between. This CDR3 spans 14 amino acids. The V gene is TRBV28, the J gene TRBJ1-5; D gene ambiguous. The source is a man aged 18 to 30 in good health. Some clones in this sample may be carry-over from other donors' samples. The sequenced sample was naive CD4+ T cells from PBMCs. Subset meaning: CD45RA+ positively selected. The CDR3 region is CASRRTDLYQPQHF. The CDR3 DNA follows: TGTGCCAGCAGAAGGACGGACCTTTATCAGCCCCAGCATTTT.